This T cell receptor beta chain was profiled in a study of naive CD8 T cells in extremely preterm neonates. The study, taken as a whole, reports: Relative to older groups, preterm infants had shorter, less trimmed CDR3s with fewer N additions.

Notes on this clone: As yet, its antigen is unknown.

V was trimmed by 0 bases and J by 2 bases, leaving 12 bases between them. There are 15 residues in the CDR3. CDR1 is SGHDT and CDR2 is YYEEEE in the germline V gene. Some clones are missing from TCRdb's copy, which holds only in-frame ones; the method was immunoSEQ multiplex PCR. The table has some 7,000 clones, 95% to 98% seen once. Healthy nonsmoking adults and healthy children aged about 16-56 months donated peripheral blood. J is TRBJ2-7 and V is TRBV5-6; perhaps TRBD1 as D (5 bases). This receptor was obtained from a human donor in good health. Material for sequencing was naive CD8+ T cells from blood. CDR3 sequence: CASSLVGDSPYEQYF. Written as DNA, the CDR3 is TGTGCCAGCAGCTTGGTAGGCGACAGCCCCTACGAGCAGTACTTC.